This section outlines one T cell receptor (beta chain) sequence together with its context. Original data processing: Quantification of nucleated cells was approximated via reference gene primer amplification. Profiled with immunoSEQ multiplex PCR; TCRdb holds only in-frame clones, not every one. V and J calls and clone size follow that table, whereas D and trimming were derived from the DNA. The sample lists around 18,000 clones, around 77% occurring once. CDR1 is GTSNPN and CDR2 is SVGIG in the germline V gene (reference sequence). This CDR3 spans 13 amino acids. Trimming removed 0 bases from V and 3 bases from J, with 8 bases in between. This sample is drawn from a study of blood T cell repertoires in COVID-19. In the study overall: Whether acute or convalescent, the COVID-19 samples came from the United States, Italy and Spain. The analysed material was cDNA or gDNA that came from T cells, B-cell-depleted T cells, or PBMCs.

Patients in Seattle were enrolled during active infection, then followed longitudinally. The rearrangement joins TRBV30 to TRBJ1-1; D call uncertain. The sequence was obtained from a man aged 65 to 85 with COVID-19, enrolled during active disease. The sequencing sample was made of peripheral blood. The CDR3 DNA is TGTGCCTGGAGTGTTACTTCGGACACTGAAGCTTTCTTT. Translation gives CAWSVTSDTEAFF.